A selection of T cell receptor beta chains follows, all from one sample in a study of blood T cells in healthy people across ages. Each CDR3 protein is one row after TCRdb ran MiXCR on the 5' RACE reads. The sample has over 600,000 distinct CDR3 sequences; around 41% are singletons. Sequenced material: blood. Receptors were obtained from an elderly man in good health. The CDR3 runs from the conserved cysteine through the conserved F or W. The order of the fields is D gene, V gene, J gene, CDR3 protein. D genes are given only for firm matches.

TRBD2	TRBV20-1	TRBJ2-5	CSASRLAGAQETQYF
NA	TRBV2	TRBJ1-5	CASSAQSNQPQHF
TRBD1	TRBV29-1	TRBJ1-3	CSVSPGTETNTIYF
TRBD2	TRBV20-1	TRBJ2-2	CSARAPNGLAGGTGELFF
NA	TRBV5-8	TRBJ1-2	CASSFRQVAYTF
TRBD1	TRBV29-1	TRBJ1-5	CSVKTGFQPQHF
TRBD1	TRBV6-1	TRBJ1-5	CASSEAGRQGLSNQPQHF
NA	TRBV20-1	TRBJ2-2	CSAIQGFGELFF
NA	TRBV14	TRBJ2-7	CASSPLLDTYEQYF
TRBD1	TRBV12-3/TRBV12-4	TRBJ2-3	CASSPPTGGADTQYF
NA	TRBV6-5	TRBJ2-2	CASSRDPFTGELFF
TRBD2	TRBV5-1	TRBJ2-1	CASSLVVVAGDNEQFF
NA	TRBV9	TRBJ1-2	CASSVDLGEGRYGYTF
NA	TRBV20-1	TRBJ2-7	CSASVPTTGEQYF
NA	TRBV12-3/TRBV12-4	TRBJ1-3	CASRQTSTIYF
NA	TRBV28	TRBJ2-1	CASSLFSVREGNEQFF
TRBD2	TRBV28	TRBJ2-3	CASSLSLAVINSASESTDTQYF
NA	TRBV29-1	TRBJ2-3	CSVAPGHQDTQYF
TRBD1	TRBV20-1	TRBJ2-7	CSAPDRGTYEQYF
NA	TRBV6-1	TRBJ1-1	CASSPRMEGKNTEAFF
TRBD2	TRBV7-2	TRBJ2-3	CASSLGGRGDTDTQYF
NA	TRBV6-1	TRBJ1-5	CASSPIRGQVTGDSNQPQHF
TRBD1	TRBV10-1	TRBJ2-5	CASSEGTGAGETQYF
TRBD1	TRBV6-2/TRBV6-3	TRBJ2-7	CASRRPGQGTYEQYF
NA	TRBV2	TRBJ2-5	CASRAGTDQETQYF
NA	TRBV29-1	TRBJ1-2	CSVEEFAPTAAGYTF
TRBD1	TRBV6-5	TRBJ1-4	CASSYSQGAGEKLFF
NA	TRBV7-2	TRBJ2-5	CASSSAGARETQYF
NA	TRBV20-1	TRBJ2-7	CSAKTDSYEQYF
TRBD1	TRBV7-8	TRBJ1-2	CASSPMDRIEYGYTF
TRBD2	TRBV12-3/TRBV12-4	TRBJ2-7	CASSPLLAGGYEQYF
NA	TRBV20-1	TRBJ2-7	CSARAPRGGYEQYF